This TCR beta chain comes out of a study of siplizumab effects on memory and regulatory T cells. Germline V gives CDR1 SGHAT, CDR2 FQNNGV. The CDR3 contains 16 residues. The germline V and J ends were trimmed by 6 bases and 2 bases, with 19 bases remaining between them. TCR templates numbering some 100,000 were assayed per sample. Clones were read by immunoSEQ multiplex PCR, and TCRdb kept only the in-frame ones, dropping some. The repertoire holds approximately 100,000 clones, with 80% to 95% as singletons. V and J are TRBV11-2 and TRBJ1-1; D unclear. The specimen was CD4+ T cells sorted from blood. The clonotype was recovered from a human donor in good health. Some clones in this sample may be carry-over from other donors' samples. The CDR3 sequence: CASSLFKGLINTEAFF. Here the CDR3 DNA reads TGTGCCAGCAGTTTATTCAAAGGTTTGATAAACACTGAAGCTTTCTTT.